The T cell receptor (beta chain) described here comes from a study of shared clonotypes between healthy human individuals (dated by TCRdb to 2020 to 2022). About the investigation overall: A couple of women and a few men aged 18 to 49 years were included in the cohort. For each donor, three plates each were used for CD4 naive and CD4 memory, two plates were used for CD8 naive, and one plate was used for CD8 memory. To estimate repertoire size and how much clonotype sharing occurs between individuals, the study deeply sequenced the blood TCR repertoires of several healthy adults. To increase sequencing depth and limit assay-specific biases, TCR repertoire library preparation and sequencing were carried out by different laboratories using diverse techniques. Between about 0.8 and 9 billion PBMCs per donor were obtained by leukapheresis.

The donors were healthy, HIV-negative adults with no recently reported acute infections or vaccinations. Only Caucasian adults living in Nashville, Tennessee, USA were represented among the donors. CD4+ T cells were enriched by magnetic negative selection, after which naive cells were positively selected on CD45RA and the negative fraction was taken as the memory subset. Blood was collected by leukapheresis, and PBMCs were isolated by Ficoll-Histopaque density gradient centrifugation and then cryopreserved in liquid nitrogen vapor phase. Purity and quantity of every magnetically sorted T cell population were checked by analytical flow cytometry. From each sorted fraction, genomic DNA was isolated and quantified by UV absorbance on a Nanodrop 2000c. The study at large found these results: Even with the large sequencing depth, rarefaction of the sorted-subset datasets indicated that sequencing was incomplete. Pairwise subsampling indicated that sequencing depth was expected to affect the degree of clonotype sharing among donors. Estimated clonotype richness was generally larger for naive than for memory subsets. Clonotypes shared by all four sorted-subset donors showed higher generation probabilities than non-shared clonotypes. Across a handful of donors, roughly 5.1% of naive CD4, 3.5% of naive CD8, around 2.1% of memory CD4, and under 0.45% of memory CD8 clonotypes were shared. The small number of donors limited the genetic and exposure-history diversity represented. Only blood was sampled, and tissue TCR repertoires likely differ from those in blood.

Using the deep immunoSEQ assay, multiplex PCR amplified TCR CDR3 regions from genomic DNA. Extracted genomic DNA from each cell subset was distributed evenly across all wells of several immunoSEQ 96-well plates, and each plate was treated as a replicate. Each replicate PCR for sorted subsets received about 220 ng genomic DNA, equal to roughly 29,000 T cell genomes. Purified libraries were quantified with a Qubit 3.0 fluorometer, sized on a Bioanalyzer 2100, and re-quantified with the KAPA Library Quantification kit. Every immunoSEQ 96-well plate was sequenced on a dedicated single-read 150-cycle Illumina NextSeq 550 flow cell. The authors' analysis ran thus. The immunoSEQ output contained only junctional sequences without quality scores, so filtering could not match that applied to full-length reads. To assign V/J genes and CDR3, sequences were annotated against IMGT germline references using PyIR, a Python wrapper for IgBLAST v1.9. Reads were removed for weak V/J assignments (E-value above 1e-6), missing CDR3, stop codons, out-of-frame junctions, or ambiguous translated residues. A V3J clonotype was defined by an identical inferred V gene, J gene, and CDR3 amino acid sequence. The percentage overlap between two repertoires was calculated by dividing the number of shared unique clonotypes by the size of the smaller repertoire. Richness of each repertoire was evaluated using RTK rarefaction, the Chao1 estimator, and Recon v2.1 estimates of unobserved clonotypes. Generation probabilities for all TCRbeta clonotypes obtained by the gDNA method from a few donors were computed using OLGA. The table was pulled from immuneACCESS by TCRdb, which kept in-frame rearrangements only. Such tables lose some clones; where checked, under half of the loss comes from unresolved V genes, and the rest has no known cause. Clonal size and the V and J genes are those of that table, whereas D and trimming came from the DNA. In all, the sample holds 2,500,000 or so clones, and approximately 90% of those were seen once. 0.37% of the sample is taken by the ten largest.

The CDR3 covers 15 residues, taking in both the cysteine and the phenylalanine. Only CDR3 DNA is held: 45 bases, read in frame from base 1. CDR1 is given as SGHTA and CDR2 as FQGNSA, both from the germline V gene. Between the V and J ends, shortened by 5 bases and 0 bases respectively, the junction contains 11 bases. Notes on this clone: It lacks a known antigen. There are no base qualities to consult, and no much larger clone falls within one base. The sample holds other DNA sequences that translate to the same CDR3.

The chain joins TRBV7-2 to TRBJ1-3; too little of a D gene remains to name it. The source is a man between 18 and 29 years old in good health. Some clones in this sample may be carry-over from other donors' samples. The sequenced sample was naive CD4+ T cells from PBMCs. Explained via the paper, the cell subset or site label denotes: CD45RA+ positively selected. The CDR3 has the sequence CASSPEGNSGNTIYF. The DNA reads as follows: TGTGCCAGCAGCCCAGAAGGCAACTCTGGAAACACCATATATTTT. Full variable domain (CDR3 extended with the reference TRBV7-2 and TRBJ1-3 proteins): GAGVSQSPSNKVTEKGKDVELRCDPISGHTALYWYRQSLGQGLEFLIYFQGNSAPDKSGLPSDRFSAERTGGSVSTLTIQRTQQEDSAVYLCASSPEGNSGNTIYFGEGSWLTVV.